This entry is about one TCR beta chain. The sample is drawn from a study of regulatory T cells in long-lasting Graves disease. Construction of the TCR beta libraries employed iRepertoire HTBI primers in conjunction with Arm-PCR of CDR3 regions. TCRdb processed the multiplex PCR reads anew with MiXCR; each CDR3 protein has one entry. The table records around 480,000 distinct CDR3 sequences, more than 15% of them present only once. CDR3 length equals 16 residues. The germline gives CDR1 SGHAT, CDR2 FQNNGV. The germline V and J ends were trimmed by 0 bases and 6 bases, with 14 bases remaining between them. Stated time point: newly diagnosed GD, antithyroid drugs for less than 3 months. RNA extracted from PBMCs served as the sequencing template. This same sample was also part of a study on T cells in Graves' hyperthyroidism and ophthalmopathy.

The sequence derives from a middle-aged woman with Graves disease. The gene calls are TRBV11-2 and TRBJ2-2; TRBD2 might be the D (7 bases). The sample consisted of peripheral blood mononuclear cells (PBMCs), taken at new diagnosis, from a patient treated with antithyroid drugs. CDR3 in DNA: TGTGCCAGCAGCTTAGATTTGTCGGGGGGCTCCGGGGAGCTGTTTTTT. This translates into CASSLDLSGGSGELFF. The full variable domain, rest sourced from reference TRBV11-2 and TRBJ2-2, is EAGVAQSPRYKIIEKRQSVAFWCNPISGHATLYWYQQILGQGPKLLIQFQNNGVVDDSQLPKDRFSAERLKGVDSTLKIQPAKLEDSAVYLCASSLDLSGGSGELFFGEGSRLTVL.